Below, 12 T cell receptor beta chains from the same sample are listed, as sequenced in a study of blood T cell repertoires in COVID-19. Sequenced by immunoSEQ multiplex PCR; TCRdb stores in-frame clones only, minus some. The sample contains some 140,000 clones, around three quarters of which appear only once. The material sequenced was peripheral blood. Receptors were obtained from a human donor in a cohort sampled during active COVID-19.

The chain links TRBV6-6 to TRBJ1-4; 7 nucleotides align to TRBD1. The CDR3 runs to 16 residues. Unmatched junction bases numbered 5, after V lost 4 bases and J lost 0 bases. Germline V gene data show CDR1 as MNHNY and CDR2 as SVGAGI (reference sequence). The CDR3 region has the DNA TGTGCCAGCAGTTCAGGGGGAGATGCAACTAATGAAAAACTGTTTTTT. Residues: CASSSGGDATNEKLFF.

The chain couples TRBV6-4 to TRBJ1-6; D is unresolved. This CDR3 comprises 15 residues. With 5 bases removed from V and 0 bases from J, the gap between germline ends came to 8 bases. Germline CDR1 MRHNA, CDR2 SNTAGT. This CDR3 is CASSRESSYNSPLHF. Here the CDR3 DNA reads TGTGCCAGCAGTCGGGAAAGCTCCTATAATTCACCCCTCCACTTT.

The gene calls are TRBV18 and TRBJ2-7; 7 bases align to TRBD1. Germline CDR1 and CDR2: KGHSH and LQKENI. Trimming cost V 4 bases and J 2 bases; bases outside gene matches: 8. This CDR3 region has 15 residues. The CDR3 DNA sequence: TGTGCCAGCTCACAATCAGGGGGAAGGCCCTACGAGCAGTACTTC. It encodes CASSQSGGRPYEQYF.

This chain joins TRBV11-2 and TRBJ2-7, with a weak D call TRBD2 (6 bases). Germline loops: CDR1 SGHAT, CDR2 FQNNGV. This CDR3 has 13 residues. The germline V and J ends were trimmed by 8 bases and 9 bases, with 20 bases remaining between them. CDR3 amino acids: CASGEGSYGGQYF. The DNA of the CDR3 is TGTGCCAGCGGCGAAGGGTCTTACGGGGGGCAGTACTTC. The whole variable domain, remainder taken from reference TRBV11-2 and TRBJ2-7, is EAGVAQSPRYKIIEKRQSVAFWCNPISGHATLYWYQQILGQGPKLLIQFQNNGVVDDSQLPKDRFSAERLKGVDSTLKIQPAKLEDSAVYLCASGEGSYGGQYFGPGTRLTVT.

V usage is TRBV7-2 and J usage is TRBJ1-1; TRBD1 matches 7 bases. Per the germline V gene, CDR1 is SGHTA and CDR2 is FQGNSA. V lost 4 bases and J lost 0; bases outside the gene matches: 8. The CDR3 consists of 16 residues. The CDR3 spells CASSSPRQGMNTEAFF. As DNA, the CDR3 is TGTGCCAGCAGCTCCCCTAGACAGGGTATGAACACTGAAGCTTTCTTT.

V usage is TRBV12-3 or TRBV12-4 and J usage is TRBJ2-7; possible D gene TRBD2, 6 bases. V dropped 8 bases and J dropped 3 bases, with 14 bases sitting between them. The CDR3 sequence is 13 residues long. The CDR3 region has the DNA TGTGCCAGCGCCTACAGGCGGGACTACGAGCAGTACTTC. Residues: CASAYRRDYEQYF.

This chain joins TRBV13 and TRBJ1-3; 7 bases line up with TRBD1. The V segment lost 5 bases and the J segment 0 bases; nucleotides outside the gene matches: 10. The length of the CDR3 is 17 residues. CDR1 is PRHDT and CDR2 is FYEKMQ in the germline V gene (reference sequence). CDR3 DNA: TGTGCCAGCAGCCGACGGAACCGACAGGGCTCTGGAAACACCATATATTTT. It yields the protein CASSRRNRQGSGNTIYF.

CDR3 protein: CASGLEGQGSQETQYF. The CDR3 nucleotides are TGTGCTAGTGGTTTGGAGGGACAGGGGTCACAAGAGACCCAGTACTTC. The chain carries TRBV12-5 and TRBJ2-5; 10 nucleotides agree with TRBD1. Germline CDR1 LGHNT, CDR2 FRNRAP. J was trimmed by 2 bases and V by 1 base; bases with no gene match: 4. The length of the CDR3 is 16 residues.

The chain is built from TRBV6-5 and TRBJ1-2, with a possible D match to TRBD1 (6 bases). V lost 7 bases and J 4 bases, leaving 13 bases between the germline ends. This CDR3 comprises 13 residues. In germline, CDR1 is MNHEY, CDR2 SVGAGI. This CDR3 reads CASTGASSYGYTF. CDR3 sequence (DNA): TGTGCCAGCACAGGGGCATCCTCCTATGGCTACACCTTC.

This rearrangement joins TRBV2 to TRBJ2-5, with 7 bases aligning to TRBD1. Germline loops: CDR1 SNHLY, CDR2 FYNNEI. This CDR3 has 12 amino acids. V lost 5 bases and J lost 7; bases outside the gene matches: 4. The CDR3 nucleotides read TGTGCCAGCAGTCCTCGACAGGGGACCCAGTACTTC. This sequence encodes CASSPRQGTQYF.

V usage is TRBV28 and J usage is TRBJ2-3; 13 bases align to TRBD2. The CDR3 extends over 15 amino acids. Germline V gives CDR1 MDHEN, CDR2 SYDVKM. The V and J ends lost 3 bases and 3 bases, in that order; junction bases with no gene match: 0. DNA for the CDR3: TGTGCCAGCAGTTTGACTAGCGGGGGGACAGATACGCAGTATTTT. Protein product: CASSLTSGGTDTQYF.

The rearrangement uses TRBV27 and TRBJ1-5; no definite D call. The CDR3 totals 15 residues. The ends were cut back, 3 bases at V and 3 bases at J, with 12 bases in the middle. Germline V CDR1 and CDR2: MNHEY, SMNVEV (reference sequence). Written as DNA, the CDR3 is TGTGCCAGCAGTTTCGAAGGGCGGGACAATCAGCCCCAGCATTTT. Encoded protein: CASSFEGRDNQPQHF.